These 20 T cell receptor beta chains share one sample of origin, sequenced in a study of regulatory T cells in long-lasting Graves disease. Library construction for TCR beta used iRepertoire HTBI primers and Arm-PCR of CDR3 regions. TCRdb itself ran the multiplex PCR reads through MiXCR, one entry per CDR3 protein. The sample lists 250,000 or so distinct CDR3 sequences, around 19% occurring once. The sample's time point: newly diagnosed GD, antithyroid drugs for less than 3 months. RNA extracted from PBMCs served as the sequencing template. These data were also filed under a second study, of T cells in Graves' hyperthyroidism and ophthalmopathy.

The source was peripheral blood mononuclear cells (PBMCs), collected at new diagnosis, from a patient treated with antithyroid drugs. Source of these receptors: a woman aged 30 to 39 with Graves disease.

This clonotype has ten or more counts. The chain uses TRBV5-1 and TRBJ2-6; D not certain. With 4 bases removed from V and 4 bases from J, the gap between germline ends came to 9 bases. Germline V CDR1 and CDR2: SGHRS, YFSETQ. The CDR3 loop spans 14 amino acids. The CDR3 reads CASSEWAGANVLTF. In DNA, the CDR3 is TGCGCCAGCAGCGAGTGGGCAGGGGCCAACGTCCTGACTTTC.

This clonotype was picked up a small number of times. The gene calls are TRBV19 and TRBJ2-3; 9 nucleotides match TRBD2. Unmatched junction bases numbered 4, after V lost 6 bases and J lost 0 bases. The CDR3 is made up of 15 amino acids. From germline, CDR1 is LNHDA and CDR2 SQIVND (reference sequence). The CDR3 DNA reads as TGTGCCAGTAGCCTAGCGGGGATTAGCACAGATACGCAGTATTTT. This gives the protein CASSLAGISTDTQYF.

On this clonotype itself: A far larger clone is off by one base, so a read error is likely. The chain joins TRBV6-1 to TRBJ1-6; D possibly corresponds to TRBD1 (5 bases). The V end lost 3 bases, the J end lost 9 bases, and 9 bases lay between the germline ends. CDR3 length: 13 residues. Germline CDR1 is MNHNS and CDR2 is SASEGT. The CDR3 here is CASSENRSSPLHF. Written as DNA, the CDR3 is TGTGCCAGCAGTGAGAACAGGTCTTCACCCCTCCACTTT.

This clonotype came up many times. DNA of the CDR3: TGTGCTAGTGGTTCGGACAGGGGTCACAATGAGCAGTTCTTC. This codes for CASGSDRGHNEQFF. The rearrangement uses TRBV12-5 and TRBJ2-1; TRBD1 agrees at 9 bases. V shed 4 bases and J 5 bases; nucleotides not matched to a gene: 3. Germline V gene lookup returns CDR1 LGHNT and CDR2 FRNRAP. This CDR3 is built from 14 residues.

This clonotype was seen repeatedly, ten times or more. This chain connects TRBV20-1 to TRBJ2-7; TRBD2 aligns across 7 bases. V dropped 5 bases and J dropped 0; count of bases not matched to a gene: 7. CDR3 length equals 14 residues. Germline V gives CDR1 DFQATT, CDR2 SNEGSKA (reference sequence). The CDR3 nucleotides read TGCAGTGCTTTCAGCGGGGAGAGCTCCTACGAGCAGTACTTC. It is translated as CSAFSGESSYEQYF.

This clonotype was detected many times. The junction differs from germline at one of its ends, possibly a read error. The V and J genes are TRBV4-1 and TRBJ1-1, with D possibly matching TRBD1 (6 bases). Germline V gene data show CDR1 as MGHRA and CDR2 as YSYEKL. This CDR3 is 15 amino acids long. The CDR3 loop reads CASSQESRGRTEAFF. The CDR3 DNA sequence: TGTGCCAGCAGCCAAGAGAGCAGGGGAAGAACTGAAGCTTTCTTT.

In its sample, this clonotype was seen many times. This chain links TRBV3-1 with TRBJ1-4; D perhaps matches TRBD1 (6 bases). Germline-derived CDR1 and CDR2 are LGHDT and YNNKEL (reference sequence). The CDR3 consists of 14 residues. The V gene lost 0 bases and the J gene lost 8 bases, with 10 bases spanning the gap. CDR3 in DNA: TGTGCCAGCAGCCAAGAAGGGGGAGGCGAAAAACTGTTTTTT. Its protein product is CASSQEGGGEKLFF. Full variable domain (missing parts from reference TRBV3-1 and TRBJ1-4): DTAVSQTPKYLVTQMGNDKSIKCEQNLGHDTMYWYKQDSKKFLKIMFSYNNKELIINETVPNRFSPKSPDKAHLNLHINSLELGDSAVYFCASSQEGGGEKLFFGSGTQLSVL.

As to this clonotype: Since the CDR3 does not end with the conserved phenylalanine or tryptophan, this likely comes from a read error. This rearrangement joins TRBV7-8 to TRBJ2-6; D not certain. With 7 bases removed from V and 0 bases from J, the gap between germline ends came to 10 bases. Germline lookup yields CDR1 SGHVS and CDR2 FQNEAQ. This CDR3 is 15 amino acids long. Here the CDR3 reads CASTLQSSGANVLTG. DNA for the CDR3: TGTGCCAGCACCCTACAGAGCTCTGGGGCCAACGTCCTGACTGGG.

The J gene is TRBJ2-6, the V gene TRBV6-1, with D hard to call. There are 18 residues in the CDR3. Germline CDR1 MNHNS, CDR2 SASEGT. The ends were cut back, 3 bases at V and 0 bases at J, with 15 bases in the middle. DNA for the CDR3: TGTGCCAGCAGTGATGGTGTTCTGGTTATCTCTGGGGCCAACGTCCTGACTTTC. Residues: CASSDGVLVISGANVLTF.

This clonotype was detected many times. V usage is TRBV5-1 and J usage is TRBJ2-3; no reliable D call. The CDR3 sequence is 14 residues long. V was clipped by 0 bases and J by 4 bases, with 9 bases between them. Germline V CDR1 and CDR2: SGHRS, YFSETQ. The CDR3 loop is CASSLGPVADTQYF. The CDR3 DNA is TGCGCCAGCAGCTTGGGTCCAGTGGCAGATACGCAGTATTTT.

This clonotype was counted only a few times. CDR3 sequence (DNA): TGTGCCAGCAGTGCCCAGGGTAGCCAGCCCCAGCATTTT. Protein: CASSAQGSQPQHF. This chain uses TRBV6-1 with TRBJ1-5; tentatively, D is TRBD1 (5 bases). Looked up from germline, CDR1 is MNHNS and CDR2 is SASEGT. The CDR3 runs 13 residues. The V and J ends lost 4 bases and 7 bases respectively, with 11 bases between them.

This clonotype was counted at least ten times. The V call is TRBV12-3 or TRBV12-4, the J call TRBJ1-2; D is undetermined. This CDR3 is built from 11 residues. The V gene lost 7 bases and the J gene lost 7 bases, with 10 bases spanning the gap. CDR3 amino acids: CASMDPSGYTF. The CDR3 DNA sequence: TGTGCCAGCATGGACCCCTCTGGCTACACCTTC.

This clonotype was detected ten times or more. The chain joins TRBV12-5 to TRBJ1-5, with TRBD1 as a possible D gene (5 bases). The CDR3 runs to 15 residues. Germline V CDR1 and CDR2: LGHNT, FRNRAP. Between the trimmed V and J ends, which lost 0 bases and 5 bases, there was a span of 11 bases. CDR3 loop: CASGLVLRDYQPQHF. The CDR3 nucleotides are TGTGCTAGTGGTTTGGTATTAAGGGACTATCAGCCCCAGCATTTT.

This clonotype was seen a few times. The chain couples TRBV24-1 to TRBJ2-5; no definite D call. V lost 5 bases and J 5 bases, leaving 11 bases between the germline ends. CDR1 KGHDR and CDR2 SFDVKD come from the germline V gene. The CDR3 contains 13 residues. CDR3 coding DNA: TGTGCCACCAGTGCCCAGCACGGGGAGACCCAGTACTTC. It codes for CATSAQHGETQYF.

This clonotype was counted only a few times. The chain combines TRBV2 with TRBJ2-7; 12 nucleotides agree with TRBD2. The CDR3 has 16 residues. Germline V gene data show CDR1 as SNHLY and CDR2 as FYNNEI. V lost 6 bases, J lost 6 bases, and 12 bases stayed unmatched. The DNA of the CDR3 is TGTGCCAGCAGCCGCTCAGCCCTACTAGCGGGGGGCGAGCAGTACTTC. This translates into CASSRSALLAGGEQYF.

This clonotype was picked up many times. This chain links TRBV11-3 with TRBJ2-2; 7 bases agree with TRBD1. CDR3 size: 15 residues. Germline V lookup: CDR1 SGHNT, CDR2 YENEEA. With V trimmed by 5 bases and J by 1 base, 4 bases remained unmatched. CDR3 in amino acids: CASSRGQVNTGELFF. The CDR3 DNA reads TGTGCCAGCAGCCGAGGACAGGTGAACACCGGGGAGCTGTTTTTT.

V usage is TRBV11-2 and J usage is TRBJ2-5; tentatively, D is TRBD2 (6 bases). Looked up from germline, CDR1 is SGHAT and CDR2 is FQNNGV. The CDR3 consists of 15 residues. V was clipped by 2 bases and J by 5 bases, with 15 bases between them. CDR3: CASSLWAGRWETQYF. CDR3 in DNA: TGTGCCAGCAGCTTATGGGCGGGGAGGTGGGAGACCCAGTACTTC. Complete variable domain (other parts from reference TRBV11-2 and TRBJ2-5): EAGVAQSPRYKIIEKRQSVAFWCNPISGHATLYWYQQILGQGPKLLIQFQNNGVVDDSQLPKDRFSAERLKGVDSTLKIQPAKLEDSAVYLCASSLWAGRWETQYFGPGTRLLVL.

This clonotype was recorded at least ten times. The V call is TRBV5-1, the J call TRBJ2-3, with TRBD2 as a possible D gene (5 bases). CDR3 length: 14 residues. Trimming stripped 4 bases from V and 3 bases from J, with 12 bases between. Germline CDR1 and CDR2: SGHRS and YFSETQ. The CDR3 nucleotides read TGCGCCAGCAGCCCCCGGTTAGCGACAGATACGCAGTATTTT. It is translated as CASSPRLATDTQYF.

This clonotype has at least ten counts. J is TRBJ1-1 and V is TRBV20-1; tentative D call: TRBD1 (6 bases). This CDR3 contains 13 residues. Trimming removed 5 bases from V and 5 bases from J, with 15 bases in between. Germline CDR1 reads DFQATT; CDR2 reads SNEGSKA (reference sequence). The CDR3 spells CSAPAGGRTEAFF. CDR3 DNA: TGCAGTGCTCCAGCGGGGGGCCGTACTGAAGCTTTCTTT.

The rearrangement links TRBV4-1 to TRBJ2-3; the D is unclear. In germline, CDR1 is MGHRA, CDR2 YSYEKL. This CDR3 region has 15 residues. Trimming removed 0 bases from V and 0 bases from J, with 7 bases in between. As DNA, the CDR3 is TGCGCCAGCAGCCAAGATCCGGTGAGCACAGATACGCAGTATTTT. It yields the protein CASSQDPVSTDTQYF.